The text below deals with one T cell receptor (beta chain). These data come from a study of monozygotic twins with inflammatory bowel disease. TCRdb reanalyzed the 5' RACE reads, giving one entry per CDR3 protein sequence and no DNA. Its table lists about 210,000 distinct CDR3 sequences. Looked up from germline, CDR1 is GTSNPN and CDR2 is SVGIG (reference sequence). The CDR3 runs to 15 residues. The sequence was collected from a human donor with ulcerative colitis or Crohn's disease, or a healthy co-twin of an affected twin (not recorded which). The chain couples TRBV30 to TRBJ2-5; TCRdb selects TRBD1, and the lack of DNA leaves this call unchecked. The sequenced sample consisted of blood. CDR3 amino acids: CAWSVRGRRQETQYF.